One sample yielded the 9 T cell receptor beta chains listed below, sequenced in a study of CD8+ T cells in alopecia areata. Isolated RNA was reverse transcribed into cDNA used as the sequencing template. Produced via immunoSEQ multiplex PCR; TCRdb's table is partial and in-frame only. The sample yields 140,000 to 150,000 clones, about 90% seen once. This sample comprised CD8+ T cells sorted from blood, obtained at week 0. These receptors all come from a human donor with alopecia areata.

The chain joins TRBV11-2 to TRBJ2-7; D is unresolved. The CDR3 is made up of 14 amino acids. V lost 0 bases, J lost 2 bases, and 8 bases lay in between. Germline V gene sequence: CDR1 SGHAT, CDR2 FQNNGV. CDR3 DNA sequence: TGTGCCAGCAGCTTAGAGTACGGAGCCTACGAGCAGTACTTC. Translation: CASSLEYGAYEQYF.

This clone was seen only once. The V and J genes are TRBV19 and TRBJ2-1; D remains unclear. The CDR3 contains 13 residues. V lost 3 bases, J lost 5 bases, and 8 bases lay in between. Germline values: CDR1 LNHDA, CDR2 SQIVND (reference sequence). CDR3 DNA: TGTGCCAGTAGTATGCCGAACAACAATGAGCAGTTCTTC. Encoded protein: CASSMPNNNEQFF.

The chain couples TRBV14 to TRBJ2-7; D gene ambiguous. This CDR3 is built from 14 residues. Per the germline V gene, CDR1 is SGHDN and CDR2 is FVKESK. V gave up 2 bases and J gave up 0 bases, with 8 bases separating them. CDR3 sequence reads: CASSQTLSSYEQYF. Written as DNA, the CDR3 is TGTGCCAGCAGCCAAACATTGAGCTCCTACGAGCAGTACTTC.

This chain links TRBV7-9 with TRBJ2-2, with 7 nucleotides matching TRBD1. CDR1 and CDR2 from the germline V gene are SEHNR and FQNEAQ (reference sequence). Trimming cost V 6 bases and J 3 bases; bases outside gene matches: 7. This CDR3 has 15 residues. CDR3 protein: CASSSPGQHTGELFF. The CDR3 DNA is TGTGCCAGCAGTTCCCCGGGACAGCACACCGGGGAGCTGTTTTTT.

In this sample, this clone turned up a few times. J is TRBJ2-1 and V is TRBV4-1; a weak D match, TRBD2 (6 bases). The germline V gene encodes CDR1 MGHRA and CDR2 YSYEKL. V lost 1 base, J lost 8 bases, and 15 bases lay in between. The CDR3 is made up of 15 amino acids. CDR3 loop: CASSQVPGPGDEQFF. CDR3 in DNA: TGCGCCAGCAGCCAAGTCCCGGGACCGGGAGATGAGCAGTTCTTC.

The DNA for the CDR3 is TGTGCCAGCAGTTACGACAATGAGCAGTTCTTC. This sequence encodes CASSYDNEQFF. V gene TRBV6-5 combines with J gene TRBJ2-1; no definite D call. There are 11 residues in the CDR3. V dropped 2 bases and J dropped 5 bases, with 1 base sitting between them. CDR1 MNHEY and CDR2 SVGAGI come from the germline V gene.

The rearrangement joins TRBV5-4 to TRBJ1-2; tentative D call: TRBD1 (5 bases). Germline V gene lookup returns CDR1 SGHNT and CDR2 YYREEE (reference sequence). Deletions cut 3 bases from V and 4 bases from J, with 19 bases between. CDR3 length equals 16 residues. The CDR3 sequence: CASSSHPGTGLYGYTF. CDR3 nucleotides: TGTGCCAGCAGCTCCCACCCCGGGACTGGCCTCTATGGCTACACCTTC.

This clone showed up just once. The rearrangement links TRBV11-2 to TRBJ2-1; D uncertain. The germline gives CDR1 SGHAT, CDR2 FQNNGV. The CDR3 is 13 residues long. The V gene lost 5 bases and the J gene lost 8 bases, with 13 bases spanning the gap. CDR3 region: CASSLALRYEQFF. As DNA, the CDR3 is TGTGCCAGCAGCCTCGCCCTCCGGTATGAGCAGTTCTTC. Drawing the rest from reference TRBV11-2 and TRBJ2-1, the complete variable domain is EAGVAQSPRYKIIEKRQSVAFWCNPISGHATLYWYQQILGQGPKLLIQFQNNGVVDDSQLPKDRFSAERLKGVDSTLKIQPAKLEDSAVYLCASSLALRYEQFFGPGTRLTVL.

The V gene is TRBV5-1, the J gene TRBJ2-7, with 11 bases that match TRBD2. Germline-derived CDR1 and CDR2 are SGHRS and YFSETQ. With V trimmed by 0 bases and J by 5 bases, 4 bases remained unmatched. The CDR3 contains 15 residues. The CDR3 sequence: CASSLELAGVDEQYF. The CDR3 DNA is TGCGCCAGCAGCTTGGAACTAGCGGGGGTCGACGAGCAGTACTTC. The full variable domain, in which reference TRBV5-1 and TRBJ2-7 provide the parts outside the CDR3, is KAGVTQTPRYLIKTRGQQVTLSCSPISGHRSVSWYQQTPGQGLQFLFEYFSETQRNKGNFPGRFSGRQFSNSRSEMNVSTLELGDSALYLCASSLELAGVDEQYFGPGTRLTVT.